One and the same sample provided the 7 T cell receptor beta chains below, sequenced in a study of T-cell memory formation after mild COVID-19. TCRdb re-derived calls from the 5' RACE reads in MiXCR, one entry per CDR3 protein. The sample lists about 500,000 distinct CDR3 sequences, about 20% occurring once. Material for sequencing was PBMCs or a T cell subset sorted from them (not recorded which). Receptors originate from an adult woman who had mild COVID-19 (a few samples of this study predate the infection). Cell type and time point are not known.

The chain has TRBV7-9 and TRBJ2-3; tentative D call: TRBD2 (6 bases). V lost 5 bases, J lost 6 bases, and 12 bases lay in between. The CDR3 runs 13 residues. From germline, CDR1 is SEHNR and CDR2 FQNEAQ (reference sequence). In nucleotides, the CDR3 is TGTGCCAGCAGCGAAACAGGAGGGGATACGCAGTATTTT. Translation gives CASSETGGDTQYF.

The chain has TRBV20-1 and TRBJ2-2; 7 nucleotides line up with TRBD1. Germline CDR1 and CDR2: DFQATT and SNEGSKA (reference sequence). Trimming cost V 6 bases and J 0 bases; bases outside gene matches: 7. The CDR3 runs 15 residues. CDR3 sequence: CSAPGGLANTGELFF. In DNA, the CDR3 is TGCAGTGCCCCAGGGGGTCTAGCGAACACCGGGGAGCTGTTTTTT.

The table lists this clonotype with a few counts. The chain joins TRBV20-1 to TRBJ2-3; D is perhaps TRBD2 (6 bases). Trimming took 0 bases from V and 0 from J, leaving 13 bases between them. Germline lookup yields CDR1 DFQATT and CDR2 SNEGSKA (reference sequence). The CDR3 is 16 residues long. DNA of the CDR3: TGCAGTGCTAGAGACCCCACTAGCTCCAGCACAGATACGCAGTATTTT. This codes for CSARDPTSSSTDTQYF.

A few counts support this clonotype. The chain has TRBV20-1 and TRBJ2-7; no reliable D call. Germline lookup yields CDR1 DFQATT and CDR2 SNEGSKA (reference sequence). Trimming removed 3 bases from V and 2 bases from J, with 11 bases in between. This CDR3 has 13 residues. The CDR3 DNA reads TGCAGTGCTAGCGGGTACGTCCCCTACGAGCAGTACTTC. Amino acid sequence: CSASGYVPYEQYF.

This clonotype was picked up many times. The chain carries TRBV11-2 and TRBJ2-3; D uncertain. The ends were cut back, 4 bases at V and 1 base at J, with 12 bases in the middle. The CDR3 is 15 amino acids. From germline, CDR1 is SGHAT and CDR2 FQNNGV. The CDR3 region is CASSSRHFGTDTQYF. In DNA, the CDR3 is TGTGCCAGCAGCTCCCGGCATTTCGGCACAGATACGCAGTATTTT.

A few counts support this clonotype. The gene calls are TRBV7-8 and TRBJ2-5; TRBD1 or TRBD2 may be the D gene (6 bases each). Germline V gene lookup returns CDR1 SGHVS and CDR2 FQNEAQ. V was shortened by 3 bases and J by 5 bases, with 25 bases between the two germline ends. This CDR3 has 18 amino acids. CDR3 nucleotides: TGTGCCAGCAGCTTCCATATGGCGGAGGGGGACTTTGTGGAGACCCAGTACTTC. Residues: CASSFHMAEGDFVETQYF. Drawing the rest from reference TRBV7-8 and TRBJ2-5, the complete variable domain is GAGVSQSPRYKVAKRGQDVALRCDPISGHVSLFWYQQALGQGPEFLTYFQNEAQLDKSGLPSDRFFAERPEGSVSTLKIQRTQQEDSAVYLCASSFHMAEGDFVETQYFGPGTRLLVL.

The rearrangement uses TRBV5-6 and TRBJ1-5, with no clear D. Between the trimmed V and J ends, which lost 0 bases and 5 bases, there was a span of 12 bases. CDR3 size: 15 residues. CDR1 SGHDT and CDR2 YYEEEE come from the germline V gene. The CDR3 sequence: CASSLAGRFDQPQHF. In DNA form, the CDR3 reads TGTGCCAGCAGCTTGGCTGGGAGATTTGATCAGCCCCAGCATTTT.